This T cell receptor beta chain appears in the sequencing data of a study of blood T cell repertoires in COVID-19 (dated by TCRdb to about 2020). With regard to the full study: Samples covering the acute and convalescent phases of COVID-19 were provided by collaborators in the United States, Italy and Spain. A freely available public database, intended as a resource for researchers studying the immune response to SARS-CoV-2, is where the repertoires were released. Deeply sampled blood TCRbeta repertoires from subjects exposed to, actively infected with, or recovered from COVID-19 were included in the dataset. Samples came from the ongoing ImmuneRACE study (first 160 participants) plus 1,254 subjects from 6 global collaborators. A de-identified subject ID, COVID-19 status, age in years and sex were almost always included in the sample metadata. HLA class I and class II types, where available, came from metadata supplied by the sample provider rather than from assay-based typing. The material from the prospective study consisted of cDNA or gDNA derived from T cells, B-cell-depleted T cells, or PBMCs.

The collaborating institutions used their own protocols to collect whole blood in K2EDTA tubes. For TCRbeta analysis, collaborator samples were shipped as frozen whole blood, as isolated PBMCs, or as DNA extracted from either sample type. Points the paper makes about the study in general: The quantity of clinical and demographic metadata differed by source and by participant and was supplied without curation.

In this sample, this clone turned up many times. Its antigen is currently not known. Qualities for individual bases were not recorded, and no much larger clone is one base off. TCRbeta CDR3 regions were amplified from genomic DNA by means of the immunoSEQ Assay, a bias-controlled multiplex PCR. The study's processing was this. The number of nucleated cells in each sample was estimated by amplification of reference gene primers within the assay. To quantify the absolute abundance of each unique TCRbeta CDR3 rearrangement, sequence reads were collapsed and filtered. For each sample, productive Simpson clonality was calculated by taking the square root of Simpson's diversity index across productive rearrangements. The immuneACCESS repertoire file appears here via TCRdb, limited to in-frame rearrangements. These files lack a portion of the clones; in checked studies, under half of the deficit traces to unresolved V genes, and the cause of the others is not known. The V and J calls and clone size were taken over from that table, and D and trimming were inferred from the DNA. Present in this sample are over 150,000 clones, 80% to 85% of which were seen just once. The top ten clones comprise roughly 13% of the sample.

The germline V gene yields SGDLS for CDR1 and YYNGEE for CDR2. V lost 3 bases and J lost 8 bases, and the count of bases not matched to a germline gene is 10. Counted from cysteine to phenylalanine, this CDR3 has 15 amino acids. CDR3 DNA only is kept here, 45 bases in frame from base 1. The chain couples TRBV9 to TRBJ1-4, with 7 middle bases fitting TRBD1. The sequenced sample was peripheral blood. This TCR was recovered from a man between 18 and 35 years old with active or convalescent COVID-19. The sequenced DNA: TGTGCCAGCAGCGGAAGACAGGGTGCGTCGGAAAAACTGTTTTTT. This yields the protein CASSGRQGASEKLFF.